The 15 T cell receptor beta chains given below trace back to one sample, sequenced in a study of cytomegalovirus exposure and HLA in healthy donors. Researchers ran the PCR with 60 Vbeta and 13 Jbeta primers. Repertoires were generated with immunoSEQ multiplex PCR, while TCRdb's copy carries only in-frame clones and drops some. The table includes approximately 140,000 clones, 70% to 80% detected once. The sequenced material came from PBMCs. These receptors were collected from a man between 18 and 29 years old in good health and CMV-seronegative.

The genes are TRBV5-1 and TRBJ1-4; the D gene is possibly TRBD1 (5 bases). Germline loops: CDR1 SGHRS, CDR2 YFSETQ. V dropped 4 bases and J dropped 0 bases, with 10 bases sitting between them. This CDR3 has 15 amino acids. This CDR3 is CASSLLGPTNEKLFF. The CDR3 DNA is TGCGCCAGCAGCCTCCTGGGGCCAACTAATGAAAAACTGTTTTTT.

The V and J genes are TRBV6-1 and TRBJ1-5, with TRBD1 identical over 11 bases. The germline V gene has CDR1 MNHNS and CDR2 SASEGT. The CDR3 runs 16 residues. The junction had 7 bases not matched to a gene; V was cut back by 3 bases and J by 6 bases. The CDR3 coding sequence is TGTGCCAGCAGTGATGGGGACAGGGGGTTGGTTCAGCCCCAGCATTTT. This sequence encodes CASSDGDRGLVQPQHF.

The chain is built from TRBV15 and TRBJ1-1, with 7 bases that match TRBD1. The CDR3 sequence is 15 residues long. CDR1 is LNHNV, CDR2 YYDKDF, per germline (reference sequence). Trimming cost V 3 bases and J 3 bases; bases outside gene matches: 7. CDR3 amino acids: CATSSVDRRDTEAFF. The DNA of the CDR3 is TGTGCCACCAGCAGCGTGGACAGGCGGGACACTGAAGCTTTCTTT.

This chain uses TRBV28 with TRBJ2-7; a possible D gene is TRBD1 (6 bases). Germline V gene data show CDR1 as MDHEN and CDR2 as SYDVKM. The V end was cut by 5 bases, the J end by 4 bases, with 9 bases between. The CDR3 runs 12 residues. Written as DNA, the CDR3 is TGTGCCAGCAGTGAAACAGGGTACGAGCAGTACTTC. Protein product: CASSETGYEQYF.

This chain uses TRBV19 with TRBJ2-1, with 13 bases matching TRBD2. The trim removed 9 bases at V and 7 bases at J, leaving 9 bases unmatched. The CDR3 is 15 residues long. Germline CDR1 reads LNHDA; CDR2 reads SQIVND (reference sequence). The CDR3 sequence: CASRLPGLAGNEQFF. The CDR3 coding sequence is TGTGCCAGCCGTCTCCCGGGACTAGCGGGGAATGAGCAGTTCTTC.

The chain is built from TRBV7-2 and TRBJ2-5, with D unresolved. CDR1 and CDR2 from the germline V gene are SGHTA and FQGNSA. CDR3 length: 14 residues. Trimming stripped 2 bases from V and 2 bases from J, with 9 bases between. The CDR3 protein is CASSLYLSQETQYF. DNA of the CDR3: TGTGCCAGCAGCTTATACCTAAGTCAAGAGACCCAGTACTTC.

This chain joins TRBV28 and TRBJ2-2, with D possibly matching TRBD2 (5 bases). V was pared by 6 bases and J by 6 bases, with 20 bases between. CDR3 length equals 16 residues. Germline V gene sequence: CDR1 MDHEN, CDR2 SYDVKM. The CDR3 DNA is TGTGCCAGCAGCTTGACCACCGGGATCTCGTCCGGGGAGCTGTTTTTT. It codes for CASSLTTGISSGELFF.

The chain carries TRBV10-1 and TRBJ2-5; D might be TRBD1 (6 bases). The germline V and J ends were trimmed by 6 bases and 5 bases, with 22 bases remaining between them. Per germline, CDR1 WNHNN and CDR2 SYGVQD (reference sequence). CDR3 length equals 16 residues. The CDR3 coding sequence is TGCGCCAGCAGCGCTCATCCAAGGGACCAGGGGGAGACCCAGTACTTC. Encoded protein: CASSAHPRDQGETQYF.

This clone was observed a few times. V is TRBV5-1 and J is TRBJ2-7; TRBD2 matches 7 bases. V was pared by 2 bases and J by 5 bases, with 4 bases of the junction left unmatched. The CDR3 runs to 13 residues. CDR1 and CDR2 (germline): SGHRS, YFSETQ. CDR3 in DNA: TGCGCCAGCAGCTTACAGGCGGGAGACGAGCAGTACTTC. Protein product: CASSLQAGDEQYF.

The V gene is TRBV5-4, the J gene TRBJ2-7, with 8 bases fitting TRBD1. There are 15 residues in the CDR3. Germline V lookup: CDR1 SGHNT, CDR2 YYREEE (reference sequence). V shed 0 bases, J shed 0 bases, and the junction held 2 bases outside the gene matches. DNA for the CDR3: TGTGCCAGCAGCTTGGGGGGACAGGACTCCTACGAGCAGTACTTC. Its protein is CASSLGGQDSYEQYF.

The chain combines TRBV11-3 with TRBJ1-3; 12 nucleotides match TRBD1. The germline V gene encodes CDR1 SGHNT and CDR2 YENEEA. V dropped 4 bases and J dropped 4; count of bases not matched to a gene: 5. The CDR3 is 16 amino acids. The CDR3 bases are TGTGCCAGCAGCTCGACGGGACAGGGGGCCGGAAACACCATATATTTT. Amino acids: CASSSTGQGAGNTIYF.

This clone was detected only a few times. The chain combines TRBV7-8 with TRBJ1-1; D gene unclear. CDR1 is SGHVS, CDR2 FQNEAQ, per germline. The CDR3 runs to 13 residues. V was pared by 5 bases and J by 6 bases, with 13 bases between. The CDR3 region is CASSPREAPEAFF. The CDR3 nucleotides are TGTGCCAGCAGCCCCCGGGAGGCGCCTGAAGCTTTCTTT.

The chain couples TRBV27 to TRBJ2-2; TRBD1 matches 9 bases. J lost 4 bases, V lost 6 bases, and 6 bases had no gene match. CDR1 and CDR2 from the germline V gene are MNHEY and SMNVEV (reference sequence). CDR3 length: 15 residues. The CDR3 reads CASRKGQGFTGELFF. In DNA form, the CDR3 reads TGTGCCAGCAGAAAGGGACAGGGTTTCACCGGGGAGCTGTTTTTT.

The chain uses TRBV19 and TRBJ2-1; 11 bases are a match to TRBD1. CDR1 is LNHDA and CDR2 is SQIVND in the germline V gene (reference sequence). CDR3 length: 18 amino acids. The J segment lost 5 bases and the V segment lost 0 bases, leaving 9 bases of the junction unmatched. The CDR3 region has the DNA TGTGCCAGTAGTATAGATCGGGGGACAGGGGGACTTAACAATGAGCAGTTCTTC. The encoded protein is CASSIDRGTGGLNNEQFF.

Here the CDR3 DNA reads TGTGCTAGTGGTCCGGACACGGACCAAGAGACCCAGTACTTC. Protein product: CASGPDTDQETQYF. The chain recombines TRBV12-5 with TRBJ2-5, with TRBD1 as a possible D gene (5 bases). Germline CDR1 reads LGHNT; CDR2 reads FRNRAP. Trimming took off 5 bases at V and 0 bases at J, with 10 bases between the two ends. The CDR3 runs 14 residues.